This TCR beta chain was sequenced in a study of T cells expressing NK-cell markers. Germline V lookup: CDR1 KGHSH, CDR2 LQKENI. The CDR3 is 14 amino acids. With the 5' RACE reads reprocessed, TCRdb shows one record per CDR3 protein and no DNA. This listing includes approximately 460,000 distinct CDR3 sequences. The sample consisted of blood T cells: a sorted CD56 or NKG2C T cell subset, CD4+ or CD8+ T cells, or bulk PBMC T cells (not recorded which). V gene TRBV18 combines with J gene TRBJ2-1; TCRdb indicates TRBD1, and absent DNA this call remains unverified. The clonotype comes from a woman aged 18 to 69 in good health. The CDR3 protein is CASSLDVGGNEQFF.